The clone carrying this TCR beta chain was observed many times. The antigen is unknown. This sample is part of a study of Graves' ophthalmopathy and Graves' hyperthyroidism. The wider study: By definition, stable hyperthyroidism involved no ophthalmopathy within 18 months of follow-up.

Other autoimmune diseases, uncontrolled infections, pregnancy or lactation excluded patients from enrollment. Study-level findings and limits: Also, most clonotypes expanded in the thyroid above 0.001 frequency appeared in blood. Stable hyperthyroidism and ophthalmopathy were told apart by a 13-signature model, which achieved roughly 90% sensitivity and over 65% specificity.

TCR beta CDR3 amplification used RNA transcripts. HTBI-primed first-round RT-PCR preceded second-round multiplex PCR. TCRdb called the multiplex PCR reads again in MiXCR, with one record for every CDR3 protein. The top ten clones hold 11% of a sample with more than 1,000,000 distinct CDR3 sequences, less than 45% of them seen once. The sample taken for sequencing was peripheral blood or thyroid tissue (not recorded which). This clonotype originated in an adult man with Graves' hyperthyroidism.

The CDR3 bases are TGCAGTGCGAGAAATGGAAGGACTGAAGCTTTCTTT. Translation: CSARNGRTEAFF. The chain is built from TRBV20-1 and TRBJ1-1, with D unclear. Trimming removed 6 bases at V and 5 bases at J, with 13 bases between. The germline V gene has CDR1 DFQATT and CDR2 SNEGSKA (reference sequence). The CDR3 has 12 residues.